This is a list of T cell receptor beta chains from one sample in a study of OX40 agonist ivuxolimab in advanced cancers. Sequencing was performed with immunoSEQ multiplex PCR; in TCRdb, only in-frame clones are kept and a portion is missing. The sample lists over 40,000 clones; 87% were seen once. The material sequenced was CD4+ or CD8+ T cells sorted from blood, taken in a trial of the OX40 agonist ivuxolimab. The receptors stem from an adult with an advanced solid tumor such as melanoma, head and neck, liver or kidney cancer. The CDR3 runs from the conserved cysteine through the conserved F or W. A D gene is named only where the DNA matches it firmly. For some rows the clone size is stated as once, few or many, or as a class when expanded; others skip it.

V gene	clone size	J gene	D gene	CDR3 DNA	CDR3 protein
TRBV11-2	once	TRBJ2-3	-	TGTGCCAGCAGCTTAGAAGGGTTTGCGGGGCCGTGGGATACGCAGTATTTT	CASSLEGFAGPWDTQYF
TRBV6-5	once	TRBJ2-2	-	TGTGCCAGCTGTAGACAGAACACCGGGGAGCTGTTTTTT	CASCRQNTGELFF
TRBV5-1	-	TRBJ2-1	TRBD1	TGCGCCAGCAGCTTGACGGGACAGACTTACAATGAGCAGTTCTTC	CASSLTGQTYNEQFF
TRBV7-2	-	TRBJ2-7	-	TGTGCCAGCAGCCTGATCGGGGCCTCCTACGAGCAGTACTTC	CASSLIGASYEQYF
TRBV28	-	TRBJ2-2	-	TGTGCCAGCAGTTTAGCGGGAACGAACACCGGGGAGCTGTTTTTT	CASSLAGTNTGELFF
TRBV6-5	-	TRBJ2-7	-	TGTGCCAGCAGGGCCCGCTCCGGCTCCTACGAGCAGTACTTC	CASRARSGSYEQYF
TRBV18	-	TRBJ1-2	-	TGTGCCAGCTCAGCCTCGGGGGGCGCGGGCTATGGCTACACCTTC	CASSASGGAGYGYTF
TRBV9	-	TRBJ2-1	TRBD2	TGTGCCAGCAGCGTAAGTGGGACTAGCGGGATACATGAGCAGTTCTTC	CASSVSGTSGIHEQFF
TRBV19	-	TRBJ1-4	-	TGTGCCAGTAGTATAGATCGAGGCCGCTCAAATGAAAAACTGTTTTTT	CASSIDRGRSNEKLFF
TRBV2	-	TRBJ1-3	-	TGTGCCAGCAGAGGGACCTCTGGAAACACCATATATTTT	CASRGTSGNTIYF
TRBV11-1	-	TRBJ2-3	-	TGTGCCAGCAGCCCCCACGCAAGGCCCCTAGCCACAGATACGCAGTATTTT	CASSPHARPLATDTQYF
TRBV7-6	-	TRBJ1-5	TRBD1	TGTGCCAGCAGCCAAGGACAGGGGCTGAACAATCAGCCCCAGCATTTT	CASSQGQGLNNQPQHF
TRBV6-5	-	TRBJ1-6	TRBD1	TGTGCCAGCAGTTACTACATCCGGGACAGTAATTCACCCCTCCACTTT	CASSYYIRDSNSPLHF
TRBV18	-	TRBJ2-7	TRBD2	TGTGCCAGCTCCCCTAGACTAGCGGGAGGGACCTACGAGCAGTACTTC	CASSPRLAGGTYEQYF
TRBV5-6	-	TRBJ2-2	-	TGTGCCAGCAGCTTGACGGAGGGGGGCACCGGGGAGCTGTTTTTT	CASSLTEGGTGELFF
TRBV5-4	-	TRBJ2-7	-	TGTGCCAGCAGCCCGGGCGTGGGAGAGGCCTACGAGCAGTACTTC	CASSPGVGEAYEQYF
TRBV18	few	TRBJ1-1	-	TGTGCCAGCTCACCACCGACACGGGGGCGGACTGAAGCTTTCTTT	CASSPPTRGRTEAFF
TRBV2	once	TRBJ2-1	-	TGTGCCAGCAGTACAAGACCAGACGCCAACAATGAGCAGTTCTTC	CASSTRPDANNEQFF
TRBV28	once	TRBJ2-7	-	TGTGCCAGCAGTCGGGACTACGAGCAGTACTTC	CASSRDYEQYF
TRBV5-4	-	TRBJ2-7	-	TGTGCCAGCAGGGCAACCGGGACAAGGCTAGGCGAGCAGTACTTC	CASRATGTRLGEQYF
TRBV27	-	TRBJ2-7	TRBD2	TGTGCCAGCAGCAACCCTCTAGCGGCAACCTACGAGCAGTACTTC	CASSNPLAATYEQYF
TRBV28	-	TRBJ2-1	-	TGTGCCAGCAGTTTCCGGGTCATCAATGAGCAGTTCTTC	CASSFRVINEQFF
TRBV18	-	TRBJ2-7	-	TGTGCCACCCGAGGGCCGGGCGGCGAGCAGTACTTC	CATRGPGGEQYF
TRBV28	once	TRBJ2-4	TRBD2	TGTGCCAGCACGGGGGGGTCCCTAAACATTCAGTACTTC	CASTGGSLNIQYF
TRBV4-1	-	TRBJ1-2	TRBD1	TGCGCCAGCAGCCAAGACAGGGGGACGTATGGCTACACCTTC	CASSQDRGTYGYTF
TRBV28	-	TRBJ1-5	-	TGTGCCAGCAGTTCAATGGGGCTGGGGGATGCCAATCAGCCCCAGCATTTT	CASSSMGLGDANQPQHF
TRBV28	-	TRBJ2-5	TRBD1	TGTGCCAGCAGTCGGGCAGGGGGCCAAGAGACCCAGTACTTC	CASSRAGGQETQYF
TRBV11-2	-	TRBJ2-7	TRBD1	TGTGCCAGCAGCCACACCGGACAGGGGGGGTCGGGGCAGTACTTC	CASSHTGQGGSGQYF
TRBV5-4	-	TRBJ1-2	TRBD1	TGTGCCAGCAGCTTGGGACAGGGGGGCTATGGCTACACCTTC	CASSLGQGGYGYTF
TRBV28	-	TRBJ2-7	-	TGTGCCAGCGTTAAAGGGCGAAGAGCCTACGAGCAGTACTTC	CASVKGRRAYEQYF
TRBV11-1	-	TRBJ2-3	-	TGTGCCAGCAGCCTAGGACAGACAGATACGCAGTATTTT	CASSLGQTDTQYF